This T cell receptor (beta chain) derives from a study of patients and donors after allogeneic stem cell transplantation. Trimming left V 0 bases short and J 5 bases short, with 8 bases between. The germline V gene has CDR1 MNHEY and CDR2 SVGAGI. The CDR3 has 14 amino acids. TCRdb passed the RT-PCR reads through MiXCR, listing each CDR3 protein once. Counted here are about a million distinct CDR3 sequences, roughly 18% occurring once; the ten biggest clones make up 6%. This chain connects TRBV6-5 to TRBJ1-5; D is ambiguous. The TCR sequence derives from a human donor who was either an allogeneic HSCT recipient or a stem cell or donor lymphocyte infusion donor (not recorded which). It is not recorded whose cells these are; they may come from a transplant donor. The sample consisted of blood, either unsorted or a sorted T cell fraction (not recorded which). CDR3: CASSYSAAYQPQHF. The CDR3 DNA reads as TGTGCCAGCAGTTACTCGGCAGCCTATCAGCCCCAGCATTTT.